Here is one T cell receptor beta chain with its context. Its specificity is not known. This CDR3 comprises 14 residues. The trim removed 7 bases at V and 5 bases at J, leaving 11 bases unmatched. CDR1 and CDR2 from the germline V gene are SGHRS and YFSETQ. The entry originates in a study of cytomegalovirus exposure and HLA in healthy donors. Primers: 60 Vbeta forward and 13 Jbeta reverse. Clones were read by immunoSEQ multiplex PCR, and TCRdb kept only the in-frame ones, dropping some. The sample records about 160,000 clones, about 82% being singletons. Whole-study findings and limits: What a later analysis reportedly showed was that an Asian-associated ancestry cluster had fewer N-insertions than the roughly 670-donor mean.

The TCR sequence derives from a woman in her thirties in good health and CMV-seropositive. The sample taken for sequencing was PBMCs. This chain joins TRBV5-1 and TRBJ2-5; the match to TRBD1 covers 7 bases. CDR3 sequence reads: CASGSQGTGETQYF. For the CDR3, the DNA is TGCGCCAGCGGATCACAGGGGACCGGGGAGACCCAGTACTTC.